This TCR beta chain is drawn from a study of shared clonotypes between healthy human individuals. In the sorted-subset replicate PCRs, 200 ng DNA, some 30,000 T cell genomes, was used. The method was immunoSEQ multiplex PCR; TCRdb's version includes in-frame clones alone and lacks a portion of them. The sample holds roughly 1,500,000 clones; around 98.5% are singletons and the top ten take about 0.4%. The CDR3 is made up of 11 amino acids. The germline gives CDR1 MNHEY, CDR2 SVGAGI. The V and J ends lost 3 bases and 4 bases respectively, with 4 bases between them. A split of CD4+ cells into CD45RA+ naive and CD45RA-negative memory subsets was performed. Concerning this clone: In the same sample, other DNA sequences code for this CDR3.

The rearrangement joins TRBV6-5 to TRBJ2-7; D ambiguous. The sequencing input was naive CD4+ T cells sorted from blood. Subset given: CD45RA+ positively selected. The TCR originated in a man under 40 in good health. For the CDR3, the DNA is TGTGCCAGCAGTTATCTTTACGAGCAGTACTTC. As protein: CASSYLYEQYF.